This T cell receptor (beta chain) was sequenced for a study of control samples from healthy donors and cancer patients. There are 17 residues in the CDR3. Germline V gives CDR1 MNHNS, CDR2 SASEGT. Trimming shortened V by 4 bases and J by 0 bases, and 16 bases separated the two germline ends. Libraries were prepared by immunoSEQ multiplex PCR; TCRdb keeps only in-frame clonotypes and omits some of them. Of around 180,000 clones in the sample, about 91% were seen once. The chain recombines TRBV6-1 with TRBJ1-3; D is ambiguous. The TCR sequence derives from a woman aged 25 to 39 in good health. The sequenced material came from blood. The CDR3 spells CASSGGSSTSSGNTIYF. The CDR3 DNA follows: TGTGCCAGCAGTGGTGGCAGCTCGACTAGCTCTGGAAACACCATATATTTT.